What follows are 26 T cell receptor beta chains derived from one specimen sequenced in a study of T cell changes during pregnancy in multiple sclerosis. Clones were read by immunoSEQ multiplex PCR, and TCRdb kept only the in-frame ones, dropping some. The sample comprises roughly 80,000 clones, approximately 90% of which are singletons, and 1.4% rests with the top ten. The sequenced sample was peripheral blood, obtained before pregnancy. All receptors come from a female donor with multiple sclerosis, enrolled in a pregnancy study.

The genes are TRBV7-8 and TRBJ2-7; 7 positions match TRBD1. The CDR3 sequence is 15 residues long. The ends lost 5 bases at V and 2 bases at J; junction bases unmatched: 9. Germline loops: CDR1 SGHVS, CDR2 FQNEAQ. The CDR3 DNA follows: TGTGCCAGCAGCATTACTTACAGGGGTACCTACGAGCAGTACTTC. Its protein product is CASSITYRGTYEQYF.

The rearrangement links TRBV11-2 to TRBJ2-1; D uncertain. V gave up 4 bases and J gave up 7 bases, with 2 bases separating them. This CDR3 comprises 10 residues. Germline CDR1 SGHAT, CDR2 FQNNGV. The CDR3 DNA is TGTGCCAGCAGCTCAAATGAGCAGTTCTTC. Translating it yields CASSSNEQFF.

The V call is TRBV11-3, the J call TRBJ1-4, with 7 bases fitting TRBD1. Germline V gene data show CDR1 as SGHNT and CDR2 as YENEEA. The ends lost 2 bases at V and 13 bases at J; junction bases unmatched: 10. The CDR3 runs 14 residues. In nucleotides, the CDR3 is TGTGCCAGCAGCTTACTTGGACAGGCCGGGTTACTGTTTTTT. It codes for CASSLLGQAGLLFF.

DNA of the CDR3: TGTGCCAGCAGCCAGAGCAGGGGGTTGGAAAAACTGTTTTTT. It translates to CASSQSRGLEKLFF. The V and J genes are TRBV13 and TRBJ1-4; TRBD1 matches 7 bases. Germline V gives CDR1 PRHDT, CDR2 FYEKMQ (reference sequence). V shed 5 bases and J 8 bases; nucleotides not matched to a gene: 8. The CDR3 runs 14 residues.

V gene TRBV6-5 combines with J gene TRBJ1-6; possible D gene TRBD1, 5 bases. CDR1 is MNHEY, CDR2 SVGAGI, per germline. Trimming removed 7 bases from V and 9 bases from J, with 10 bases in between. CDR3 length equals 12 residues. CDR3 region: CASTTGGSPLHF. DNA of the CDR3: TGTGCCAGCACTACAGGCGGTTCACCCCTCCACTTT.

This clone was counted once. The V gene is TRBV6-5, the J gene TRBJ2-5, with D maybe TRBD1 (6 bases). V was pared by 11 bases and J by 4 bases, with 8 bases between. This CDR3 comprises 10 residues. In germline, CDR1 is MNHEY, CDR2 SVGAGI. CDR3: CAVRGETQYF. In nucleotides, the CDR3 is TGTGCCGTCAGGGGAGAGACCCAGTACTTC.

The CDR3 region is CASSPGQPYGYTF. The CDR3, as DNA: TGTGCCAGCTCACCCGGACAGCCCTATGGCTACACCTTC. The rearrangement uses TRBV18 and TRBJ1-2; a weak D match, TRBD1 (6 bases). Looked up from germline, CDR1 is KGHSH and CDR2 is LQKENI. V lost 3 bases to trimming and J lost 4 bases, with 9 bases between them. The CDR3 covers 13 residues.

The rearrangement joins TRBV2 to TRBJ1-1; D is unresolved. CDR3 size: 13 residues. CDR1 is SNHLY and CDR2 is FYNNEI in the germline V gene. Trimming removed 2 bases from V and 0 bases from J, with 4 bases in between. The CDR3 spells CASSERVNTEAFF. CDR3 nucleotides: TGTGCCAGCAGTGAACGTGTGAACACTGAAGCTTTCTTT.

The genes are TRBV5-1 and TRBJ2-5; 8 nucleotides agree with TRBD2. V lost 0 bases to trimming and J lost 3 bases; unmatched junction nucleotides: 1. The CDR3 extends over 14 amino acids. The germline CDR1 and CDR2 sequences are SGHRS and YFSETQ. The CDR3: CASSLVSGEETQYF. The CDR3 bases are TGCGCCAGCAGCTTGGTTAGCGGGGAAGAGACCCAGTACTTC.

The V and J genes are TRBV11-2 and TRBJ2-5; 7 bases align to TRBD1. V shed 1 base, J shed 7 bases, and the junction held 18 bases outside the gene matches. CDR3 length: 18 residues. Germline V gene data show CDR1 as SGHAT and CDR2 as FQNNGV. The CDR3 loop reads CASSLVSLRDTRDRTQYF. Written as DNA, the CDR3 is TGTGCCAGCAGCTTAGTTTCTTTAAGGGACACCCGGGACAGGACCCAGTACTTC. Filled out from reference TRBV11-2 and TRBJ2-5, the complete variable domain reads EAGVAQSPRYKIIEKRQSVAFWCNPISGHATLYWYQQILGQGPKLLIQFQNNGVVDDSQLPKDRFSAERLKGVDSTLKIQPAKLEDSAVYLCASSLVSLRDTRDRTQYFGPGTRLLVL.

The chain recombines TRBV4-1 with TRBJ2-2; D perhaps matches TRBD1 (7 bases). CDR1 is MGHRA, CDR2 YSYEKL, per germline. The CDR3 is made up of 15 amino acids. Trimming shortened V by 6 bases and J by 6 bases, and 17 bases separated the two germline ends. The CDR3 protein is CASRAHQGGPGELFF. As DNA, the CDR3 is TGCGCCAGCAGGGCCCACCAGGGGGGACCCGGGGAGCTGTTTTTT.

The J gene is TRBJ1-3, the V gene TRBV25-1; 10 bases match TRBD1. The CDR3 is 15 amino acids. The germline CDR1 and CDR2 sequences are MGHDK and SYGVNS. The J segment lost 4 bases and the V segment lost 5 bases, leaving 5 bases of the junction unmatched. CDR3 nucleotides: TGTGCCAGCAGTATCGGACAGGGGGGAGGAAACACCATATATTTT. It encodes CASSIGQGGGNTIYF.

This clone occurred many times. The chain employs TRBV30 and TRBJ1-5; 7 nucleotides line up with TRBD1. The CDR3 is 14 residues long. Trimming cost V 5 bases and J 4 bases; bases outside gene matches: 8. CDR1 GTSNPN and CDR2 SVGIG come from the germline V gene (reference sequence). CDR3 protein: CAWAQGSGNQPQHF. Here the CDR3 DNA reads TGTGCCTGGGCACAGGGGAGCGGGAATCAGCCCCAGCATTTT. The whole variable domain, remainder taken from reference TRBV30 and TRBJ1-5, is SQTIHQWPATLVQPVGSPLSLECTVEGTSNPNLYWYRQAAGRGLQLLFYSVGIGQISSEVPQNLSASRPQDRQFILSSKKLLLSDSGFYLCAWAQGSGNQPQHFGDGTRLSIL.

CDR3 DNA sequence: TGTGCCAGCAGCTTGGGGCCAGCGGGGGGAGCAGAGACCCAGTACTTC. Translated: CASSLGPAGGAETQYF. J is TRBJ2-5 and V is TRBV5-4; 9 bases line up with TRBD2. CDR1 is SGHNT, CDR2 YYREEE, per germline (reference sequence). The CDR3 is 16 residues long. V shed 0 bases and J 4 bases; nucleotides not matched to a gene: 7. Full variable domain (outside the CDR3, taken from reference TRBV5-4 and TRBJ2-5): ETGVTQSPTHLIKTRGQQVTLRCSSQSGHNTVSWYQQALGQGPQFIFQYYREEENGRGNFPPRFSGLQFPNYSSELNVNALELDDSALYLCASSLGPAGGAETQYFGPGTRLLVL.

The gene calls are TRBV20-1 and TRBJ2-7; D call uncertain. Germline V CDR1 and CDR2: DFQATT, SNEGSKA (reference sequence). The CDR3 is 10 residues long. V gave up 6 bases and J gave up 7 bases, with 10 bases separating them. Written as DNA, the CDR3 is TGCAGTGCCCCTTGCGGAGAGCAGTACTTC. Amino acid sequence: CSAPCGEQYF.

This chain uses TRBV7-9 with TRBJ2-7; D gene uncertain. V lost 2 bases to trimming and J lost 5 bases, with 10 bases between them. Germline V gene sequence: CDR1 SEHNR, CDR2 FQNEAQ (reference sequence). This CDR3 has 13 residues. The CDR3 sequence: CASSLTSDDEQYF. CDR3 nucleotides: TGTGCCAGCAGCTTAACCAGTGATGACGAGCAGTACTTC.

This clone was seen a few times. The chain links TRBV5-1 to TRBJ1-4; D unclear. The CDR3 totals 15 residues. V lost 1 base, J lost 5 bases, and 12 bases lay in between. CDR1 is SGHRS and CDR2 is YFSETQ in the germline V gene. The CDR3 loop reads CASSLTEWENEKLFF. DNA for the CDR3: TGCGCCAGCAGCTTGACCGAATGGGAGAATGAAAAACTGTTTTTT.

The CDR3 sequence is CASSRKRGGETQYF. The CDR3 DNA reads TGTGCCAGCAGCCGCAAGAGGGGGGGGGAGACCCAGTACTTC. The chain combines TRBV7-8 with TRBJ2-5; D is perhaps TRBD2 (7 bases). Germline V gives CDR1 SGHVS, CDR2 FQNEAQ. V was trimmed by 5 bases and J by 5 bases, leaving 15 bases between them. The CDR3 length is 14 residues.

The chain employs TRBV27 and TRBJ2-7; TRBD2 might be the D (6 bases). CDR1 is MNHEY, CDR2 SMNVEV, per germline (reference sequence). V lost 7 bases to trimming and J lost 3 bases, with 19 bases between them. The CDR3 is made up of 15 amino acids. CDR3 amino acids: CASKYAGGLFYEQYF. The CDR3 DNA is TGTGCCAGCAAATATGCCGGGGGACTCTTCTACGAGCAGTACTTC.

The chain joins TRBV27 to TRBJ2-1, with 8 bases aligning to TRBD1. CDR3 length: 16 residues. The V gene end was trimmed by 0 bases and the J gene end by 3 bases; junction bases not matched to a gene: 4. Germline V gives CDR1 MNHEY, CDR2 SMNVEV (reference sequence). CDR3 DNA sequence: TGTGCCAGCAGTTTATCTGGACAGGGAAGCTACAATGAGCAGTTCTTC. Translation gives CASSLSGQGSYNEQFF.

This sequence joins TRBV30 and TRBJ2-1, with D perhaps matching TRBD2 (7 bases). Trimming removed 3 bases from V and 6 bases from J, with 12 bases in between. This CDR3 is 13 amino acids long. Germline-derived CDR1 and CDR2 are GTSNPN and SVGIG (reference sequence). The CDR3 sequence is CAWRFGGPNEQFF. In nucleotides, the CDR3 is TGTGCCTGGAGGTTCGGGGGGCCCAATGAGCAGTTCTTC.

The rearrangement links TRBV9 to TRBJ2-7; unclear D gene. With 7 bases removed from V and 3 bases from J, the gap between germline ends came to 5 bases. The CDR3 covers 10 residues. Per the germline V gene, CDR1 is SGDLS and CDR2 is YYNGEE. The CDR3 bases are TGTGCCAGCGGAGACTACGAGCAGTACTTC. Its protein is CASGDYEQYF.

CDR3: CASSPLTGGSYNSPLHF. In nucleotides, the CDR3 is TGTGCCAGCTCACCACTAACAGGGGGGTCCTATAATTCACCCCTCCACTTT. The chain carries TRBV18 and TRBJ1-6, with TRBD1 identical over 8 bases. This CDR3 region has 17 residues. V shed 1 base and J 1 base; nucleotides not matched to a gene: 3. CDR1 is KGHSH, CDR2 LQKENI, per germline.

The chain carries TRBV7-3 and TRBJ2-6; TRBD2 is a possible D gene (5 bases). CDR3 length: 16 residues. Germline V lookup: CDR1 SGHTA, CDR2 FQGTGA. With 2 bases removed from V and 4 bases from J, the gap between germline ends came to 12 bases. CDR3 DNA sequence: TGTGCCAGCAGCTTAGGTCTGAGGAGGGGGGCCAACGTCCTGACTTTC. Translated: CASSLGLRRGANVLTF.

The chain employs TRBV18 and TRBJ1-6, with D maybe TRBD1 (5 bases). Trimming shortened V by 3 bases and J by 8 bases, and 8 bases separated the two germline ends. Germline V CDR1 and CDR2: KGHSH, LQKENI. The CDR3 length is 13 residues. This chain's CDR3 is CASSPGGDSPLHF. The DNA for the CDR3 is TGTGCCAGCTCACCTGGGGGGGATTCACCCCTCCACTTT.

The chain is built from TRBV4-2 and TRBJ2-7, with 8 bases lining up with TRBD2. With V trimmed by 1 base and J by 2 bases, 4 bases remained unmatched. Germline CDR1 and CDR2: LGHNA and YNFKEQ. The CDR3 consists of 15 residues. This CDR3 is CASSQGTSLTYEQYF. CDR3 in DNA: TGTGCCAGCAGCCAAGGGACTAGCCTTACCTACGAGCAGTACTTC.